The 8 T cell receptor beta chains below were found in one sample sequenced in a study of cytomegalovirus exposure and HLA in healthy donors. PCR primers comprised 60 Vbeta and 13 Jbeta primers. The repertoire was sequenced with immunoSEQ multiplex PCR; TCRdb's copy has only in-frame clones and lacks some. The sample carries more than 65,000 clones, around four fifths recorded once. The material sequenced was PBMCs. The source of these receptors is a woman in her fifties or sixties in good health and CMV-seropositive.

The V gene is TRBV2, the J gene TRBJ2-7; 8 bases align to TRBD1. CDR3 length equals 14 residues. The ends lost 6 bases at V and 4 bases at J; junction bases unmatched: 8. Per germline, CDR1 SNHLY and CDR2 FYNNEI. In DNA form, the CDR3 reads TGTGCCAGCAGAGCCGGGACAGGCCTTTACGAGCAGTACTTC. Translation: CASRAGTGLYEQYF.

The chain couples TRBV28 to TRBJ2-1, with 7 bases lining up with TRBD2. CDR3 length: 14 residues. The V gene's germline CDR1 is MDHEN and CDR2 SYDVKM. V shed 6 bases, J shed 4 bases, and the junction held 6 bases outside the gene matches. The CDR3 loop reads CASRPGRPYNEQFF. The CDR3 DNA sequence: TGTGCCAGCAGACCCGGGAGGCCTTACAATGAGCAGTTCTTC.

This chain links TRBV5-6 with TRBJ2-2; weak D call: TRBD2 (5 bases). The ends were cut back, 4 bases at V and 6 bases at J, with 10 bases in the middle. The CDR3 consists of 13 residues. Per the germline V gene, CDR1 is SGHDT and CDR2 is YYEEEE. Here the CDR3 reads CASSLTGAGELFF. CDR3 DNA: TGTGCCAGCAGCCTTACCGGGGCCGGGGAGCTGTTTTTT.

J is TRBJ2-4 and V is TRBV28; D perhaps matches TRBD1 (6 bases). The CDR3 is 13 amino acids. The germline V gene has CDR1 MDHEN and CDR2 SYDVKM. V shed 2 bases and J shed 5 bases, with 7 bases lying between them. CDR3 coding DNA: TGTGCCAGCAGTTTACCAGGGGAAAACATTCAGTACTTC. This codes for CASSLPGENIQYF.

This chain connects TRBV28 to TRBJ2-6, with TRBD1 matching over 7 bases. The germline CDR1 and CDR2 sequences are MDHEN and SYDVKM. The CDR3 extends over 18 amino acids. V shed 5 bases and J 0 bases; nucleotides not matched to a gene: 10. CDR3 amino acids: CASSGNRGRRSGANVLTF. The CDR3 region has the DNA TGTGCCAGCAGTGGAAACAGGGGTAGACGCTCTGGGGCCAACGTCCTGACTTTC.

The V call is TRBV28, the J call TRBJ2-1; perhaps TRBD1 as D (5 bases). V lost 6 bases and J 6 bases, leaving 15 bases between the germline ends. The CDR3 is 14 residues long. Germline V CDR1 and CDR2: MDHEN, SYDVKM. CDR3 coding DNA: TGTGCCAGCAGGGGGCCCAACTTCAGCAATGAGCAGTTCTTC. Translated: CASRGPNFSNEQFF.

The chain couples TRBV10-3 to TRBJ1-2; 9 bases map to TRBD1. The CDR3 totals 14 residues. The germline V gene has CDR1 ENHRY and CDR2 SYGVKD. V shed 6 bases and J 2 bases; nucleotides not matched to a gene: 4. CDR3 nucleotides: TGTGCCATCAGCCCCGGGACAGGGAACTATGGCTACACCTTC. Translation: CAISPGTGNYGYTF.

This clone came up a few times. The CDR3 DNA follows: TGTGCCAGCCGGACGGGGACAGGGTCCTACGAGCAGTACTTC. The encoded protein is CASRTGTGSYEQYF. The genes are TRBV2 and TRBJ2-7; 9 bases line up with TRBD1. Germline V lookup: CDR1 SNHLY, CDR2 FYNNEI. The CDR3 is 14 residues long. The ends lost 8 bases at V and 1 base at J; junction bases unmatched: 6.